Listed here are 11 T cell receptor beta chains from one sample, sequenced in a study of glioma-infiltrating T cells after dendritic cell vaccination. Assay used: immunoSEQ multiplex PCR; TCRdb lists only in-frame clones, some missing. The table lists about 87,000 clones, 83% of them singletons. Stated time point: after dendritic cell vaccination, including at tumor progression/relapse. The sequenced sample was blood, obtained after dendritic cell vaccination. Receptors were obtained from a human donor with glioblastoma.

This chain links TRBV15 with TRBJ2-3; D not resolved. Germline CDR1 is LNHNV and CDR2 is YYDKDF (reference sequence). This CDR3 region has 13 residues. Trimming left V 0 bases short and J 9 bases short, with 10 bases between. The CDR3 nucleotides are TGTGCCACCAGCAGAGATATCACAGTAACGCAGTATTTT. It codes for CATSRDITVTQYF. Full variable domain (remainder filled in from reference TRBV15 and TRBJ2-3): DAMVIQNPRYQVTQFGKPVTLSCSQTLNHNVMYWYQQKSSQAPKLLFHYYDKDFNNEADTPDNFQSRRPNTSFCFLDIRSPGLGDTAMYLCATSRDITVTQYFGPGTRLTVL.

This clone appeared a single time. V is TRBV6-5 and J is TRBJ1-3, with D possibly matching TRBD1 (6 bases). CDR3 length: 13 residues. V lost 8 bases to trimming and J lost 0 bases, with 8 bases between them. From germline, CDR1 is MNHEY and CDR2 SVGAGI. CDR3 nucleotides: TGTGCCAGCGGACAGTTCTCTGGAAACACCATATATTTT. Translation gives CASGQFSGNTIYF.

This chain joins TRBV5-1 and TRBJ2-1; TRBD1 matches at 9 bases. Germline V gene lookup returns CDR1 SGHRS and CDR2 YFSETQ. J gave up 3 bases and V 6 bases, and 7 bases lay outside the gene matches. This CDR3 has 15 residues. This CDR3 reads CASTLGTGLYNEQFF. CDR3 bases: TGCGCCAGCACCCTCGGGACAGGGCTCTACAATGAGCAGTTCTTC.

V and J are TRBV19 and TRBJ1-1, with no clear D. V lost 3 bases and J lost 0, with 8 bases in between. The CDR3 length is 14 residues. Germline lookup yields CDR1 LNHDA and CDR2 SQIVND (reference sequence). The CDR3 spells CASSINIMNTEAFF. The CDR3 region has the DNA TGTGCCAGTAGTATTAACATCATGAACACTGAAGCTTTCTTT.

CDR3 sequence reads: CASSYLPGGDYYGYTF. DNA for the CDR3: TGTGCCAGCAGTTACCTTCCCGGGGGGGACTACTATGGCTACACCTTC. The rearrangement links TRBV6-5 to TRBJ1-2; D perhaps matches TRBD1 (5 bases). V was shortened by 2 bases and J by 3 bases, with 16 bases between the two germline ends. Germline V gene lookup returns CDR1 MNHEY and CDR2 SVGAGI. This CDR3 is built from 16 residues.

This chain links TRBV4-1 with TRBJ2-7; D is ambiguous. Germline loops: CDR1 MGHRA, CDR2 YSYEKL. Trimming stripped 3 bases from V and 3 bases from J, with 9 bases between. The CDR3 runs to 13 residues. The CDR3 DNA sequence: TGCGCCAGCAGCCAGCGGTTCGACTACGAGCAGTACTTC. Translated: CASSQRFDYEQYF.

The chain employs TRBV9 and TRBJ1-1, with D perhaps TRBD1 (6 bases). The CDR3 spans 14 residues. Germline CDR1 and CDR2: SGDLS and YYNGEE. V was shortened by 3 bases and J by 5 bases, with 14 bases between the two germline ends. Here the CDR3 reads CASSAQAQGTEAFF. CDR3 bases: TGTGCCAGCAGCGCCCAAGCACAGGGTACTGAAGCTTTCTTT.

This sequence joins TRBV2 and TRBJ2-5, with 9 positions matching TRBD1. Trimming removed 6 bases from V and 0 bases from J; junction bases left unmatched: 5. The CDR3 has 15 amino acids. CDR1 is SNHLY, CDR2 FYNNEI, per germline. This CDR3 reads CASRPQGAHQETQYF. The DNA of the CDR3 is TGTGCCAGCAGACCACAGGGGGCTCACCAAGAGACCCAGTACTTC. The full variable domain, its missing parts supplied by reference TRBV2 and TRBJ2-5, is EPEVTQTPSHQVTQMGQEVILRCVPISNHLYFYWYRQILGQKVEFLVSFYNNEISEKSEIFDDQFSVERPDGSNFTLKIRSTKLEDSAMYFCASRPQGAHQETQYFGPGTRLLVL.

This chain uses TRBV27 with TRBJ1-2, with 10 positions matching TRBD1. The germline V gene has CDR1 MNHEY and CDR2 SMNVEV (reference sequence). The CDR3 is 15 residues long. The junction had 5 bases not matched to a gene; V was cut back by 5 bases and J by 2 bases. The chain's CDR3 is CASSKVTGGNYGYTF. The CDR3 bases are TGTGCCAGCAGTAAGGTGACAGGGGGCAACTATGGCTACACCTTC.

CDR3 coding DNA: TGCGCCAGCAGCAGAACTTGGGGGGGGAACACAGATACGCAGTATTTT. It translates to CASSRTWGGNTDTQYF. The chain couples TRBV5-1 to TRBJ2-3, with 7 bases aligning to TRBD2. Trimming removed 4 bases from V and 2 bases from J; junction bases left unmatched: 10. The CDR3 runs 16 residues. The germline V gene has CDR1 SGHRS and CDR2 YFSETQ.

The V gene is TRBV15, the J gene TRBJ1-5, with 9 bases matching TRBD1. V was pared by 9 bases and J by 2 bases, with 5 bases of the junction left unmatched. This CDR3 spans 14 amino acids. Germline lookup yields CDR1 LNHNV and CDR2 YYDKDF (reference sequence). For the CDR3, the DNA is TGTGCCACGGGACAGGGAAAGGGCAATCAGCCCCAGCATTTT. It is translated as CATGQGKGNQPQHF.